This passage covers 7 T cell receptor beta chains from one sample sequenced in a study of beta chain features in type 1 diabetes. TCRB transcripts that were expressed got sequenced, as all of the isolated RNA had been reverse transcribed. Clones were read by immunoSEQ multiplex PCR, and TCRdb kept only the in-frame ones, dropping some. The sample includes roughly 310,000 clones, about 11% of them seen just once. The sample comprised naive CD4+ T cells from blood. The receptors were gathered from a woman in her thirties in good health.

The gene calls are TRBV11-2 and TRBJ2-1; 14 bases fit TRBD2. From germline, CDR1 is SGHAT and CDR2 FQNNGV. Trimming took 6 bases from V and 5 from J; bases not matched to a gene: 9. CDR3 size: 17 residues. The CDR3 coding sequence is TGTGCCAGCAGTCAAGGACTAGCGGGAGGTATTAACAATGAGCAGTTCTTC. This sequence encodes CASSQGLAGGINNEQFF.

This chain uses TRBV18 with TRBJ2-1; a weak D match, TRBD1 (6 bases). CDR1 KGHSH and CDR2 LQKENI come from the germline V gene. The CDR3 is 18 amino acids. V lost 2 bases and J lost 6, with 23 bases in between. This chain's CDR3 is CASSPSNRDPNTPNEQFF. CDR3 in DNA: TGTGCCAGCTCACCATCCAACAGGGATCCCAATACGCCCAATGAGCAGTTCTTC.

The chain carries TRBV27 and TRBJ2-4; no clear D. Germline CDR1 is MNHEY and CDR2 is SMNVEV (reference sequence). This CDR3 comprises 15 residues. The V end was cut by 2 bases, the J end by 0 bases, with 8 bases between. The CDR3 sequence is CASSLQALAKNIQYF. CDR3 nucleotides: TGTGCCAGCAGTTTACAGGCCCTAGCCAAAAACATTCAGTACTTC.

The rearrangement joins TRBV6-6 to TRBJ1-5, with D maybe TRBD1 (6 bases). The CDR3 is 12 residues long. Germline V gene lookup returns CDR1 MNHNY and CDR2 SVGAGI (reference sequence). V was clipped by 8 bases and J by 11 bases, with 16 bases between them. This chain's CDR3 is CASRELRGSQHF. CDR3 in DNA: TGTGCCAGCCGAGAACTGAGGGGGTCCCAGCATTTT.

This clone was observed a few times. The DNA for the CDR3 is TGCGCCAGCAGTCCCCAAGGCGGGACAGGGGTACATTTGCAGTATTTT. Amino acid sequence: CASSPQGGTGVHLQYF. V and J are TRBV5-1 and TRBJ2-3; 10 bases align to TRBD1. Germline assignment: CDR1 SGHRS and CDR2 YFSETQ. CDR3 length equals 16 residues. J lost 11 bases, V lost 5 bases, and 17 bases had no gene match.

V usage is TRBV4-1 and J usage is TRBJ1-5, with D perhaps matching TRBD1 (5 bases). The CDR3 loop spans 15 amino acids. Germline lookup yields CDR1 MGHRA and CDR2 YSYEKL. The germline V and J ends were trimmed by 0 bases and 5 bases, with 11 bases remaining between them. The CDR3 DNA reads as TGCGCCAGCAGCCAAGATGGGGTCAGGGATCAGCCCCAGCATTTT. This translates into CASSQDGVRDQPQHF.

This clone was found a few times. DNA of the CDR3: TGTGCCATCAGTGAAACCTCCAGGAGCGGGAGGGTCCACGAGCAGTACTTC. This gives the protein CAISETSRSGRVHEQYF. The chain is built from TRBV10-3 and TRBJ2-7, with 10 positions matching TRBD2. There are 17 residues in the CDR3. Per germline, CDR1 ENHRY and CDR2 SYGVKD. The V gene end was trimmed by 3 bases and the J gene end by 5 bases; junction bases not matched to a gene: 13.